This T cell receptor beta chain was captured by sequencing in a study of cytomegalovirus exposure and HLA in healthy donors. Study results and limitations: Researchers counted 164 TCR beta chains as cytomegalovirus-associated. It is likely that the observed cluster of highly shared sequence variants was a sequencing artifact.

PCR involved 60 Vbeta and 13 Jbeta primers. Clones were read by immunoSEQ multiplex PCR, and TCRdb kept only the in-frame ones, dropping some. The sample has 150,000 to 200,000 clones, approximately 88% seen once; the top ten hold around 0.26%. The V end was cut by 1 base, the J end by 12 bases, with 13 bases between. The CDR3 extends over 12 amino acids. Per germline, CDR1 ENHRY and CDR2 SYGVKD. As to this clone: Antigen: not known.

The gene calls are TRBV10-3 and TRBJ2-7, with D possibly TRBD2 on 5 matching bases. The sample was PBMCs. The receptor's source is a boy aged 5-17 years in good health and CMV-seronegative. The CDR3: CAISEFRAGAYF. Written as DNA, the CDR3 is TGTGCCATCAGTGAGTTTCGGGCGGGTGCGTACTTC.